The entry below gives a single T cell receptor (beta chain) sequence along with its context. Primers included in the PCR were 60 Vbeta and 13 Jbeta primers. Only in-frame clones appear in the TCRdb table, and some are missing; sequencing was by immunoSEQ multiplex PCR. The table records about 130,000 clones, roughly 71% of them present only once. The sample originates from a study of cytomegalovirus exposure and HLA in healthy donors. V gave up 2 bases and J gave up 3 bases, with 11 bases separating them. This CDR3 region has 15 residues. Germline CDR1 and CDR2: SGHRS and YFSETQ. Source material: PBMCs. The chain has TRBV5-1 and TRBJ2-2; perhaps TRBD1 as D (7 bases). This TCR came from a woman between 45 and 60 years old in good health and CMV-seropositive. The CDR3 DNA reads TGCGCCAGCAGCTTCCAGGGGGGCGACACCGGGGAGCTGTTTTTT. It translates to CASSFQGGDTGELFF.